What follows are 30 T cell receptor beta chains derived from one specimen sequenced in a study of tumor and adjacent non-tumor tissue in lung cancer. Three rounds of nested PCR, following a modified ARM-PCR protocol, produced the TCRbeta library. MiXCR, run by TCRdb on the multiplex PCR reads, gives a single entry per CDR3 protein. The sample includes 70,000 to 90,000 distinct CDR3 sequences, approximately 80% seen only once; the top ten take about half. This sample's RNA came from whole unsorted tissue. Distant lung tissue was collected more than 3 cm away from the tumor edge. Sample: distant non-tumor lung tissue. All receptors come from a man between 60 and 75 years old with non-small cell lung cancer.

This clonotype has a single count. The chain employs TRBV11-2 and TRBJ1-1; maybe TRBD1 (5 bases). Looked up from germline, CDR1 is SGHAT and CDR2 is FQNNGV. The CDR3 spans 14 residues. The CDR3 DNA follows: TGTGTCTGCAGCTTAGTCGGGAGGGGCACTCTAGCTTTCTTT. Translation: CVCSLVGRGTLAFF.

This sequence joins TRBV6-2 or TRBV6-3 and TRBJ2-1; possibly TRBD2 for D (5 bases). The CDR3 covers 13 residues. Germline values: CDR1 MNHEY, CDR2 SVGEGT. CDR3 sequence reads: CVSSRRGYNEQFF. CDR3 in DNA: TGTGTCAGTAGCCGCCGCGGGTACAATGAGCAGTTCTTC.

Details on this clonotype: It is likely a read error, because the conserved phenylalanine at the end of the CDR3 is missing. J is TRBJ2-5 and V is TRBV29-1, with 12 bases identical to TRBD2. This CDR3 has 14 amino acids. Germline CDR1 reads SQVTM; CDR2 reads ANQGSEA. Written as DNA, the CDR3 is TGCAACGTTGATGTACTAGCGGGGGGCGAGACCCAGTACCTC. Amino acid sequence: CNVDVLAGGETQYL.

With respect to this clonotype: A much larger clone is a single base away; this may be a read error. The chain links TRBV5-4 to TRBJ2-7; TRBD2 aligns across 7 bases. The CDR3 covers 15 residues. The germline V gene has CDR1 SGHNT and CDR2 YYREEE (reference sequence). J was trimmed by 2 bases and V by 0 bases; bases with no gene match: 5. CDR3 nucleotides: TGTGCCAGCAGCTTGGGGCGGGAGTGGACCTACGAGCAGTACTTC. Translation: CASSLGREWTYEQYF.

Of note for this clonotype: Germline and junction disagree at one end, which may indicate a read error. V usage is TRBV11-2 and J usage is TRBJ2-7; 7 bases are a match to TRBD2. Germline loops: CDR1 SGHAT, CDR2 FQNNGV. The CDR3 consists of 15 residues. For the CDR3, the DNA is TGTGCCAGCAGCCCTGAGCGGGGAGGTTACTACGTGCAGCACTTC. The encoded protein is CASSPERGGYYVQHF.

V usage is TRBV6-2 or TRBV6-3 and J usage is TRBJ2-7, with D possibly being TRBD1 (5 bases). The CDR3 covers 13 residues. Trimming cost V 5 bases and J 0 bases, with 8 bases left between them. Germline lookup yields CDR1 MNHEY and CDR2 SVGEGT. CDR3 amino acids: CASSIDSSYEQYF. CDR3 DNA: TGTGCCAGCAGTATCGACAGCTCCTACGAGCAGTACTTC.

This chain connects TRBV4-2 to TRBJ1-2; unclear D gene. Trimming stripped 4 bases from V and 6 bases from J, with 21 bases between. CDR1 and CDR2 (germline): LGHNA, YNFKEQ. The CDR3 has 16 residues. CDR3 protein: CASSPPVDTERDGYTF. The CDR3 region has the DNA TGTGCCAGCAGCCCCCCTGTGGATACGGAGAGGGATGGCTACACCTTC.

As concerns this clonotype: A junction end diverges from the germline sequence, so it may reflect a read error. This chain links TRBV4-1 with TRBJ2-3; D remains ambiguous. This CDR3 is 16 amino acids long. Germline CDR1 MGHRA, CDR2 YSYEKL. DNA for the CDR3: TGCGCCAGCAGCCACCTGACCGGGCCACACGTCGATACGCAATATTTT. Translating gives CASSHLTGPHVDTQYF.

The chain combines TRBV11-2 with TRBJ2-5; D gene unclear. Trimming removed 6 bases from V and 5 bases from J, with 22 bases in between. There are 16 residues in the CDR3. Germline CDR1 is SGHAT and CDR2 is FQNNGV. This chain's CDR3 is CASRSTMGWPKETQYF. CDR3 nucleotide sequence: TGTGCCAGCAGATCCACAATGGGATGGCCAAAGGAGACCCAGTACTTC.

V gene TRBV4-1 combines with J gene TRBJ1-4, with D hard to call. V was trimmed by 3 bases and J by 4 bases, leaving 12 bases between them. Per the germline V gene, CDR1 is MGHRA and CDR2 is YSYEKL. The CDR3 contains 15 residues. CDR3 in amino acids: CASSHNSIGNEKLFF. The CDR3 DNA sequence: TGCGCCAGCAGCCACAACAGCATCGGTAATGAAAAACTGTTTTTT.

Details on this clonotype: A much larger clone lies one base from this, so it may be a read error. Lacking the conserved final phenylalanine or tryptophan, this CDR3 likely reflects a read error. The V gene is TRBV29-1, the J gene TRBJ2-7; 7 bases are shared with TRBD1. In germline, CDR1 is SQVTM, CDR2 ANQGSEA. Trimming removed 2 bases from V and 1 base from J; junction bases left unmatched: 5. This CDR3 is built from 14 residues. The CDR3 spells CSVERDSPSYEQYL. As DNA, the CDR3 is TGCAGCGTTGAAAGGGACAGCCCTTCCTACGAGCAGTACTTA.

About this clonotype: The CDR3 end shows no conserved phenylalanine or tryptophan, and so a read error is likely. No DNA is shown, since the ends of the CDR3 on it are uncertain; the CDR3 is the one TCRdb lists. J is TRBJ2-6 and V is TRBV6-5; the table assigns TRBD2, which was not confirmed against the DNA. The V gene's germline CDR1 is MNHEY and CDR2 SVGAGI. With termini counted, the CDR3 has 17 amino acids. Here the CDR3 reads CASSLAEASSGANVLIL.

About this clonotype itself: Likely a read error: the CDR3 ends without its conserved phenylalanine or tryptophan. The DNA is omitted, as the CDR3 cannot be located on it reliably, and the CDR3 follows TCRdb's listing. The gene calls are TRBV7-9 and TRBJ1-6; the DNA was not used to check the table's D call, TRBD1. A total of 19 residues make up the CDR3, ends included. The germline V gene encodes CDR1 SEHNR and CDR2 FQNEAQ (reference sequence). The CDR3: CASSLALRHGQGAYSPLQY.

This clonotype was seen only once. One junction end does not reproduce the germline sequence, and a read error may be involved. This rearrangement joins TRBV12-3 or TRBV12-4 to TRBJ1-1; TRBD1 is a possible D gene (5 bases). The CDR3 has 15 residues. CDR3 DNA sequence: TGTGCCAGCAGTTTCCCAGGGATACTAAACACTGAAGCTTCCTTC. This gives the protein CASSFPGILNTEASF.

As to this clonotype: Mismatch with germline at one junction end may stem from a read error. V usage is TRBV6-2 or TRBV6-3 and J usage is TRBJ2-1; maybe TRBD2 (6 bases). The CDR3 extends over 17 amino acids. Germline loops: CDR1 MNHEY, CDR2 SVGEGT. CDR3 sequence (DNA): TGTGCTAGCAGTTACTCCCCCAATAGCGGAGTTTACAATGAGCAGTTCTTC. Its protein product is CASSYSPNSGVYNEQFF.

This clonotype was recorded only once. The chain combines TRBV11-2 with TRBJ2-5, with 7 bases matching TRBD1. The germline V gene has CDR1 SGHAT and CDR2 FQNNGV. Trimming at V came to 4 bases and at J to 13 bases, leaving 12 bases not matched to a gene. The CDR3 length is 13 residues. In DNA form, the CDR3 reads TGTGCCAGCAGCTCCACAGGGGAAGAGAAGCGGTACTTC. Encoded protein: CASSSTGEEKRYF.

Remarks on this clonotype: The CDR3 end shows no conserved phenylalanine or tryptophan, and so a read error is likely. The chain combines TRBV4-2 with TRBJ1-2; D is unclear. This CDR3 region has 14 residues. Looked up from germline, CDR1 is LGHNA and CDR2 is YNFKEQ. In nucleotides, the CDR3 is TGTACCAGCAGCCAAGAGCAACCGACGGATGGTTACACCTTA. The encoded protein is CTSSQEQPTDGYTL.

The V call is TRBV24-1, the J call TRBJ1-5; D remains ambiguous. The V gene lost 7 bases and the J gene lost 5 bases, with 8 bases spanning the gap. Per germline, CDR1 KGHDR and CDR2 SFDVKD. CDR3 size: 12 residues. CDR3 in amino acids: CATRAPDQPQHF. DNA of the CDR3: TGTGCCACCAGAGCACCGGATCAGCCCCAGCATTTT.

This clonotype was counted only a few times. This chain uses TRBV4-1 with TRBJ2-5, with 9 bases matching TRBD2. J gave up 3 bases and V 0 bases, and 8 bases lay outside the gene matches. The CDR3 runs to 17 residues. Germline CDR1 and CDR2: MGHRA and YSYEKL. The CDR3, as DNA: TGCGCCAGCAGCCAAGAAACTAGCGGGTGTTGGGAAGAGACCCAGTACTTC. Protein: CASSQETSGCWEETQYF.

Details on this clonotype: The junction departs from germline at one end; a sequencing error may be responsible. J is TRBJ2-1 and V is TRBV6-2 or TRBV6-3; no reliable D call. CDR3 length equals 19 residues. CDR1 is MNHEY, CDR2 SVGEGT, per germline. The CDR3 DNA sequence: TGTGCTAGCAGTTACTCGAGTATGTATCTGGATTCGCAATACAATGAGCAGTTCTTC. Encoded protein: CASSYSSMYLDSQYNEQFF.

This clonotype was counted only a few times. A much bigger clone sits one base away, suggesting this may be a read error. The V gene is TRBV20-1, the J gene TRBJ1-2; D is unclear. CDR3 length equals 11 residues. Germline loops: CDR1 DFQATT, CDR2 SNEGSKA (reference sequence). V lost 5 bases and J 5 bases, leaving 9 bases between the germline ends. DNA for the CDR3: TGCAGTGCTCAGAAGTGGTATGGCTACACCTTC. It codes for CSAQKWYGYTF.

Remarks on this clonotype: A read error may produce the germline difference seen at one junction end. The rearrangement joins TRBV11-1 to TRBJ2-1; the match to TRBD2 covers 12 bases. The CDR3 contains 17 residues. The germline V gene encodes CDR1 SGHAT and CDR2 FQDESV (reference sequence). The CDR3 is CSSSLSRLAGVNNEQFF. Here the CDR3 DNA reads TGTTCCAGCAGCTTATCTCGACTAGCGGGAGTCAACAATGAGCAGTTCTTC.

In this sample, this clonotype turned up many times. CDR3 amino acids: CSARTGGDYGYTF. In DNA, the CDR3 is TGCAGTGCTAGGACAGGGGGCGACTATGGCTACACCTTC. J is TRBJ1-2 and V is TRBV20-1; 10 nucleotides agree with TRBD1. Germline CDR1 is DFQATT and CDR2 is SNEGSKA (reference sequence). CDR3 size: 13 residues. With V trimmed by 3 bases and J by 3 bases, 1 base remained unmatched.

This clonotype was seen a few times. The conserved phenylalanine or tryptophan is not found at the CDR3 terminus, so this likely reflects a read error. This chain uses TRBV7-8 with TRBJ2-3; possible D gene TRBD2, 7 bases. V was trimmed by 4 bases and J by 1 base, leaving 18 bases between them. From germline, CDR1 is SGHVS and CDR2 FQNEAQ. This CDR3 has 17 amino acids. The CDR3 nucleotides read TGTGCCAGCAGCTCCAGGGACATAAGCGGGGGCACAGATACGCAGTATCTT. Its translation is CASSSRDISGGTDTQYL.

About this clonotype itself: Mismatch with germline at one junction end may stem from a read error. V usage is TRBV11-3 and J usage is TRBJ2-3, with a tentative D call TRBD2 (7 bases). The germline V gene encodes CDR1 SGHNT and CDR2 YENEEA. This CDR3 spans 16 amino acids. The CDR3 is CASSLVAGGQTDTQYF. The CDR3 DNA reads TGTGCCAGCAGCTTAGTCGCCGGGGGGCAGACAGATACACAGTATTTT.

About this clonotype itself: The CDR3 ends on some other residue instead of the conserved phenylalanine or tryptophan, so this is likely a read error. The CDR3 nucleotides are TGTGCCATCAGCTTACCAAACAGGGGGAGGGTTATTTACGAGCAGTACATC. Translated, it gives CAISLPNRGRVIYEQYI. The chain carries TRBV11-2 and TRBJ2-7; TRBD1 is a possible D gene (8 bases). Germline V lookup: CDR1 SGHAT, CDR2 FQNNGV. This CDR3 region has 17 residues.

As to this clonotype: Sequence at one end of the junction differs from germline and may be a read error. J is TRBJ1-1 and V is TRBV29-1, with D unresolved. This CDR3 spans 12 amino acids. The germline gives CDR1 SQVTM, CDR2 ANQGSEA. The CDR3 bases are TGCAGCGTTGAAGGAACGAACACTAAAGCTTTCTTT. Translating it yields CSVEGTNTKAFF.

This rearrangement joins TRBV11-2 to TRBJ2-1; D is unresolved. CDR1 is SGHAT and CDR2 is FQNNGV in the germline V gene. The CDR3 totals 15 residues. Trimming left V 0 bases short and J 12 bases short, with 18 bases between. CDR3 residues: CASSLDPGSVYGQFF. DNA of the CDR3: TGTGCCAGCAGCTTAGATCCTGGGTCGGTATATGGGCAGTTCTTC. The entire variable domain, with the rest obtained from reference TRBV11-2 and TRBJ2-1, is as follows: EAGVAQSPRYKIIEKRQSVAFWCNPISGHATLYWYQQILGQGPKLLIQFQNNGVVDDSQLPKDRFSAERLKGVDSTLKIQPAKLEDSAVYLCASSLDPGSVYGQFFGPGTRLTVL.

The sample holds a few counts of this clonotype. One end of the junction is discordant with germline, which a read error may explain. The J gene is TRBJ2-2, the V gene TRBV11-3; perhaps TRBD2 as D (7 bases). Looked up from germline, CDR1 is SGHNT and CDR2 is YENEEA. This CDR3 has 18 amino acids. In nucleotides, the CDR3 is TGTGCCAGCAGCTCCCGGGGGGCGCGAGGATACAGAGCCGGGGAGCTGTTTTTC. The encoded protein is CASSSRGARGYRAGELFF. The full variable domain, rest sourced from reference TRBV11-3 and TRBJ2-2, is EAGVVQSPRYKIIEKKQPVAFWCNPISGHNTLYWYLQNLGQGPELLIRYENEEAVDDSQLPKDRFSAERLKGVDSTLKIQPAELGDSAVYLCASSSRGARGYRAGELFFGEGSRLTVL.

The genes are TRBV5-1 and TRBJ2-3; the D gene is possibly TRBD1 (5 bases). The CDR3 has 15 amino acids. V dropped 4 bases and J dropped 0 bases, with 12 bases sitting between them. Germline CDR1 is SGHRS and CDR2 is YFSETQ. For the CDR3, the DNA is TGCGCCAGCAGCCTCTCAGGGTCTAGCACAGATACGCAGTATTTT. It encodes CASSLSGSSTDTQYF.